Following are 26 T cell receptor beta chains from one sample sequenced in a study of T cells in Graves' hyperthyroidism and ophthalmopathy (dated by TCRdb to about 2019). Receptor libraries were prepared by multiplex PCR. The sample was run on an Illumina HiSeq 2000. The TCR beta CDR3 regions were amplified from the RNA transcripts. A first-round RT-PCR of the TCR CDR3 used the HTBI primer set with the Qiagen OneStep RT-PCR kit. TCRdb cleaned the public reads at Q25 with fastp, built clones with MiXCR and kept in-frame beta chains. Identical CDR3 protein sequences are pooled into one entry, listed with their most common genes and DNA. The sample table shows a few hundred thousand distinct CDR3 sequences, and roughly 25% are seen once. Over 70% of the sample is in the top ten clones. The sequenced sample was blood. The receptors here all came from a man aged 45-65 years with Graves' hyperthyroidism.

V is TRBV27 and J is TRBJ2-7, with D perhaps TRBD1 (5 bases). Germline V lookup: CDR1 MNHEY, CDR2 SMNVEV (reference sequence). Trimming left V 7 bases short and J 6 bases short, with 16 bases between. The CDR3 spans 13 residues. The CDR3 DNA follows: TGTGCCAGCAAATACGAGTTCCAGGGCGAGCAGTACTTC. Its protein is CASKYEFQGEQYF.

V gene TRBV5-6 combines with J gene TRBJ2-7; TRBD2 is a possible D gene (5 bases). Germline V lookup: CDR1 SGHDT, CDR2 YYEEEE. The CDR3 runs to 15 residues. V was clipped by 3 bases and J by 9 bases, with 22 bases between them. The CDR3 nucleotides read TGTGCCAGCAGCTCCGACGCACCCAGACTACGAAGGCAGTACTTC. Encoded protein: CASSSDAPRLRRQYF.

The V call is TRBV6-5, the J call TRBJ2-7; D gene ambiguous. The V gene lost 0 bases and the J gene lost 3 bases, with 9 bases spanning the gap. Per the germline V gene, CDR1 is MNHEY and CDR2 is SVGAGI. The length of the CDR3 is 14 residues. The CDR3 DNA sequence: TGTGCCAGCAGTTACTCGCTACTGCGCTACGAGCAGTACTTC. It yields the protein CASSYSLLRYEQYF.

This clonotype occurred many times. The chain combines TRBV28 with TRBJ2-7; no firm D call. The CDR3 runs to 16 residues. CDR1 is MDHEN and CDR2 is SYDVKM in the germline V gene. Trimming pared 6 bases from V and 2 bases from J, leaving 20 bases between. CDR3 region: CASSPPHQSLTYEQYF. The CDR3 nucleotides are TGTGCCAGCAGCCCTCCCCACCAGAGCTTAACCTACGAGCAGTACTTC.

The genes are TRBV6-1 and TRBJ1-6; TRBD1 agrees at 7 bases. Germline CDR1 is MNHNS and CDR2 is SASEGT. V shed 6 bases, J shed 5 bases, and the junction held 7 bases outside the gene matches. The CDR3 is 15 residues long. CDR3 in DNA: TGTGCCAGCAGACTCTGGCAGGGGGATAATTCACCCCTCCACTTT. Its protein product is CASRLWQGDNSPLHF.

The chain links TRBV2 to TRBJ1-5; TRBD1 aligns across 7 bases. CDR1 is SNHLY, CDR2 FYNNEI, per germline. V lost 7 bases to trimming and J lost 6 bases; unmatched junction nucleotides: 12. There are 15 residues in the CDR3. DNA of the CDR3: TGTGCCAGCAAACCTCCAACAGGGGATGTTCAGCCCCAGCATTTT. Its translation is CASKPPTGDVQPQHF.

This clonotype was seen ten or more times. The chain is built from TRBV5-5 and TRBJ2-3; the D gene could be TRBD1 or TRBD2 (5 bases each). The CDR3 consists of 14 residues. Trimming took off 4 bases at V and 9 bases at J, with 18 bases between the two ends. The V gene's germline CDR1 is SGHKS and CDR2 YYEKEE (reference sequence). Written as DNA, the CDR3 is TGTGCCAGCAGCCCCTCGTGGGTTGGGGGAACGCAGTATTTT. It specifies CASSPSWVGGTQYF.

The CDR3 DNA is TGTGCCAGCAGCCAACCCCTGGGACGGGCGAACACTGAAGCTTTCTTT. Protein product: CASSQPLGRANTEAFF. The rearrangement joins TRBV4-2 to TRBJ1-1; a weak D match, TRBD1 (5 bases). Per the germline V gene, CDR1 is LGHNA and CDR2 is YNFKEQ. Trimming left V 2 bases short and J 1 base short, with 14 bases between. This CDR3 is 16 amino acids long.

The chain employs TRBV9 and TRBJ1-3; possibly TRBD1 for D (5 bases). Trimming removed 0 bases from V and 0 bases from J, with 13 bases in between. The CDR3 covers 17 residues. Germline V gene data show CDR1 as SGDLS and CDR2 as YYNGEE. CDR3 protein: CASSVEQAGLSGNTIYF. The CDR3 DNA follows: TGTGCCAGCAGCGTAGAACAGGCGGGCCTCTCTGGAAACACCATATATTTT.

The CDR3 coding sequence is TGTGCCAGCAGCTCGGGGACTCAAGAGACCCAGTACTTC. Protein: CASSSGTQETQYF. The V gene is TRBV7-6, the J gene TRBJ2-5, with D perhaps matching TRBD2 (6 bases). CDR1 is SGHVS, CDR2 FNYEAQ, per germline. Trimming pared 4 bases from V and 2 bases from J, leaving 8 bases between. The CDR3 is 13 residues long.

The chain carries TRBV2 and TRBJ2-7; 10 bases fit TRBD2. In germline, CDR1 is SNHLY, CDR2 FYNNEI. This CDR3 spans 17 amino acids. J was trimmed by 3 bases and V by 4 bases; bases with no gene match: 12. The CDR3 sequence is CASSGGGTSELDYEQYF. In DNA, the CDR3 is TGTGCCAGCAGTGGAGGAGGGACTAGCGAATTAGACTACGAGCAGTACTTC.

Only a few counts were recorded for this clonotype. CDR3: CASTVYPSEQFF. The CDR3 DNA reads as TGTGCCAGCACCGTCTATCCCAGTGAGCAGTTCTTC. The chain carries TRBV7-9 and TRBJ2-1; no firm D call. Germline V gives CDR1 SEHNR, CDR2 FQNEAQ (reference sequence). Deletions cut 7 bases from V and 9 bases from J, with 13 bases between. The CDR3 has 12 residues.

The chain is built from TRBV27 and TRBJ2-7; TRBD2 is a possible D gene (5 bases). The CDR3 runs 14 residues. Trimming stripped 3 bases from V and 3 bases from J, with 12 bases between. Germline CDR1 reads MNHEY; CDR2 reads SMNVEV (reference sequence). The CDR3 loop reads CASSFRGNRYEQYF. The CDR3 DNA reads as TGTGCCAGCAGTTTTCGGGGAAACCGCTACGAGCAGTACTTC.

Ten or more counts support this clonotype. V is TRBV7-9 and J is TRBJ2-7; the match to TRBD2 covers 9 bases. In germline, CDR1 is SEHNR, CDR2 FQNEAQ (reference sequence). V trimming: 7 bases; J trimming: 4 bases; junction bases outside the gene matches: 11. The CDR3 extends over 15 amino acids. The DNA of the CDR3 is TGTGCCAGCACCCCAGGGCTAGCGGGAATTTACGAGCAGTACTTC. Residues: CASTPGLAGIYEQYF. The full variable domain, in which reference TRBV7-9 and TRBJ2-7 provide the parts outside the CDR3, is DTGVSQNPRHKITKRGQNVTFRCDPISEHNRLYWYRQTLGQGPEFLTYFQNEAQLEKSRLLSDRFSAERPKGSFSTLEIQRTEQGDSAMYLCASTPGLAGIYEQYFGPGTRLTVT.

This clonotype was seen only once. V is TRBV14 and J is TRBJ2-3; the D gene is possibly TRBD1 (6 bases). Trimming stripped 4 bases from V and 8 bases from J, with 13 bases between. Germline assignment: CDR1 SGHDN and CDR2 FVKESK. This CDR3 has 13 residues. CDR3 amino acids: CASSRQEGGTQYF. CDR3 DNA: TGTGCCAGCAGCCGCCAAGAAGGGGGTACGCAGTATTTT.

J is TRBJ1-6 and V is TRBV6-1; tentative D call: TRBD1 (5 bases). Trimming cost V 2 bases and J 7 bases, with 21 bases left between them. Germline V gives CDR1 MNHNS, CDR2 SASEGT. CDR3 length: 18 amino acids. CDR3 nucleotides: TGTGCCAGCAGTGAAAGAGAGATAACCGGGACGGACAATTCACCCCTCCACTTT. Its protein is CASSEREITGTDNSPLHF.

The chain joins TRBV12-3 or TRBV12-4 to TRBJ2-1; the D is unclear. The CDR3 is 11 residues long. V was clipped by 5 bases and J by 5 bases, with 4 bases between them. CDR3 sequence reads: CASSKDNEQFF. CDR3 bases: TGTGCCAGCAGTAAGGACAATGAGCAGTTCTTC.

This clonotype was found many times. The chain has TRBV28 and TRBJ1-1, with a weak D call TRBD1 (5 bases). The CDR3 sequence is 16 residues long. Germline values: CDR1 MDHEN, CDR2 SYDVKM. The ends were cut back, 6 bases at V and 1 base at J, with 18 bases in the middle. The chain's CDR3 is CASRMGGAGENTEAFF. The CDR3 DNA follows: TGTGCCAGCAGGATGGGGGGTGCGGGGGAGAACACTGAAGCTTTCTTT.

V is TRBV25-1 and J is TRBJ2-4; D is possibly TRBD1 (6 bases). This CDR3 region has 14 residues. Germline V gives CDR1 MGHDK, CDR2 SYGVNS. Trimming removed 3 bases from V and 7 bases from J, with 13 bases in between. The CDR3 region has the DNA TGTGCCAGCAGTGATGGTGCAAGGGGGAACATTCAGTACTTC. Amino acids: CASSDGARGNIQYF.

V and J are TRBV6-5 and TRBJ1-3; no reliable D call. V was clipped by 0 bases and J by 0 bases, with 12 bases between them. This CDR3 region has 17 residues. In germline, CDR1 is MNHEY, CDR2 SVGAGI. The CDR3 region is CASSYSTPGHSGNTIYF. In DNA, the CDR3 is TGTGCCAGCAGTTACTCGACCCCTGGTCACTCTGGAAACACCATATATTTT.

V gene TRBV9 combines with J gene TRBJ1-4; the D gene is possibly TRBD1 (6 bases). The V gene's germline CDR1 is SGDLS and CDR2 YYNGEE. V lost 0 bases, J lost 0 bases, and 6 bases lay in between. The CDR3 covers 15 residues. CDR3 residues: CASSVAGATNEKLFF. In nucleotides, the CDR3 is TGTGCCAGCAGCGTAGCAGGGGCAACTAATGAAAAACTGTTTTTT. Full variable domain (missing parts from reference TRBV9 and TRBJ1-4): DSGVTQTPKHLITATGQRVTLRCSPRSGDLSVYWYQQSLDQGLQFLIQYYNGEERAKGNILERFSAQQFPDLHSELNLSSLELGDSALYFCASSVAGATNEKLFFGSGTQLSVL.

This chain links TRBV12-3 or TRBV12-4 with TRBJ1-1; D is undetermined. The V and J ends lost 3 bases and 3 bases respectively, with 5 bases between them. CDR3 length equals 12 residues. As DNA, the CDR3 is TGTGCCAGCAGTTTGCCGTACACTGAAGCTTTCTTT. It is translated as CASSLPYTEAFF.

The CDR3 DNA follows: TGTGCCAGCAGCTTTGACACCCACTACGAGCAGTACTTC. It codes for CASSFDTHYEQYF. The chain uses TRBV5-6 and TRBJ2-7; unclear D gene. The CDR3 runs 13 residues. V was clipped by 2 bases and J by 3 bases, with 9 bases between them. Germline CDR1 SGHDT, CDR2 YYEEEE.

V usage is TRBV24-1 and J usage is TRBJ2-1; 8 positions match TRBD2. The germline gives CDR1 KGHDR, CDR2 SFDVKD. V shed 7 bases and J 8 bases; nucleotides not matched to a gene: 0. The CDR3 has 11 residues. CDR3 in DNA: TGTGCCACCAGCGGGAGGGATGAGCAGTTCTTC. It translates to CATSGRDEQFF.

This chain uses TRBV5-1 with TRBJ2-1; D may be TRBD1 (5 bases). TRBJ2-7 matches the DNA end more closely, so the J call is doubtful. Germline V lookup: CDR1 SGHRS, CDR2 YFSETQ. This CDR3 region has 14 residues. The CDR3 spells CASSLEGADNEQYF. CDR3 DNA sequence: TGCGCCAGCAGCTTGGAAGGGGCGGACAATGAGCAGTACTTC.

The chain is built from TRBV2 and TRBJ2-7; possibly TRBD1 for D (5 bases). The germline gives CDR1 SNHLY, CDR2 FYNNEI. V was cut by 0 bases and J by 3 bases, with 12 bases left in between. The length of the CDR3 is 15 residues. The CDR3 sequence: CASSEAAGKVYEQYF. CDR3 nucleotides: TGTGCCAGCAGTGAAGCGGCAGGGAAGGTCTACGAGCAGTACTTC.